The text below deals with one T cell receptor (beta chain). Its cognate antigen is unknown. TCRdb's table, derived via immunoSEQ multiplex PCR, lists solely in-frame clones and lacks some. There are 250,000 to 350,000 clones in the sample; 76% occur only once, and 5.6% lies in the top ten. The sample originates from a study of cytotoxic CD8 clonotypes in ibrutinib-treated CLL. At the level of the study: In all, about a dozen patients were relapsed/refractory, under 16 were treatment-naive and 17 to 18 were IGHV unmutated. Averaging across samples gave approximately 260,000 productive templates and over 85,000 productive rearrangements.

Study outcomes and limitations: Sustained-remission and progressing patients' sampling times differed. The clonality went up when patients responded to ibrutinib and dropped back toward baseline at progression.

The V gene lost 5 bases and the J gene lost 4 bases, with 6 bases spanning the gap. The CDR3 consists of 11 residues. The V gene's germline CDR1 is SGHRS and CDR2 YFSETQ. The starting material was PBMCs, obtained at disease progression, from a patient treated with ibrutinib. The chain has TRBV5-1 and TRBJ1-1; a possible D gene is TRBD1 (5 bases). The source is a human donor with chronic lymphocytic leukemia. The CDR3 nucleotides read TGCGCCAGCAGGGGACCCACTGAAGCTTTCTTT. Amino acids: CASRGPTEAFF.